These 5 T cell receptor beta chains came from one sample sequenced in a study of tumor-infiltrating lymphocytes in oesophageal squamous cell carcinoma. TCRdb processed the PCR reads anew with MiXCR; each CDR3 protein has one entry. The sample holds 10,000 to 15,000 distinct CDR3 sequences; more than 50% are singletons and the top ten take 30% to 35%. Sample: esophageal tumor tissue. The receptors originated from a female donor with esophageal squamous cell carcinoma.

J is TRBJ1-2 and V is TRBV11-2, with 12 bases lining up with TRBD1. Germline CDR1 and CDR2: SGHAT and FQNNGV. V dropped 1 base and J dropped 0; count of bases not matched to a gene: 3. This CDR3 has 17 residues. The CDR3 DNA reads TGTGCCAGCAGCTTAGGTCGGGACAGGGGGCCTAACTATGGCTACACCTTC. Translation gives CASSLGRDRGPNYGYTF.

This clonotype was counted at least ten times. The V call is TRBV10-3, the J call TRBJ2-2; 9 nucleotides line up with TRBD1. The CDR3 is 16 residues long. Germline CDR1 is ENHRY and CDR2 is SYGVKD. Losses at the gene ends were 6 bases for V and 6 bases for J; bases not matched to a gene: 11. The CDR3 DNA reads TGTGCCATCAGAGAGCCGGGACAGGGAAGATCCGGGGAGCTGTTTTTT. Translating gives CAIREPGQGRSGELFF.

This clonotype was counted a few times. The J gene is TRBJ2-5, the V gene TRBV7-9, with TRBD2 matching 11 bases. Germline trimming cut 2 bases from V and 5 bases from J; bases unmatched to any gene: 10. The CDR3 runs to 17 residues. Per germline, CDR1 SEHNR and CDR2 FQNEAQ (reference sequence). The CDR3 loop reads CASSLSIAGGHGETQYF. The CDR3 DNA reads TGTGCCAGCAGCTTATCCATAGCGGGAGGGCATGGGGAGACCCAGTACTTC.

This clonotype showed up just a few times. The rearrangement uses TRBV7-2 and TRBJ2-4; 7 bases map to TRBD2. CDR3 length: 15 amino acids. The ends lost 0 bases at V and 15 bases at J; junction bases unmatched: 14. Looked up from germline, CDR1 is SGHTA and CDR2 is FQGNSA. The CDR3 is CASSLAGGKTGELYF. The DNA for the CDR3 is TGTGCCAGCAGCTTAGCGGGGGGGAAGACCGGGGAGCTGTACTTC.

The chain combines TRBV6-2 or TRBV6-3 with TRBJ2-1; possibly TRBD2 for D (6 bases). The V end was cut by 6 bases, the J end by 0 bases, with 12 bases between. CDR1 is MNHEY and CDR2 is SVGEGT in the germline V gene. This CDR3 contains 15 residues. The CDR3 spells CASRRDWSSYNEQFF. DNA of the CDR3: TGTGCCAGCAGACGGGACTGGAGCTCCTACAATGAGCAGTTCTTC.